This TCR beta chain was identified in a study of molecular identifiers for immune sequencing clone quantification. Study overall: Replicate RNA from approximately 20,000 or 98,000 naive CD8 T cells formed five aliquots; four were sequenced.

Using its own MiXCR run on the PCR reads, TCRdb lists one record per CDR3 protein. This table has roughly 97,000 distinct CDR3 sequences, 24% appearing once. Germline V CDR1 and CDR2: MNHEY, SMNVEV (reference sequence). The CDR3 is 13 amino acids. V was pared by 2 bases and J by 5 bases, with 9 bases between. This clonotype showed up many times. This TCR derives from a human donor in good health. Some libraries in this study had Jurkat cell RNA spiked in. The gene calls are TRBV27 and TRBJ1-1, with D tentatively TRBD1 (5 bases). The sequencing sample was made of naive CD8+ T cells from blood, with Jurkat cell RNA spiked in. Subset of the sample: FACS-sorted CD8+CD4-CCR7+CD45RA+ naive T cells. CDR3 DNA sequence: TGTGCCAGCAGTTTAATGGGGGGTACTGAAGCTTTCTTT. Translation: CASSLMGGTEAFF.